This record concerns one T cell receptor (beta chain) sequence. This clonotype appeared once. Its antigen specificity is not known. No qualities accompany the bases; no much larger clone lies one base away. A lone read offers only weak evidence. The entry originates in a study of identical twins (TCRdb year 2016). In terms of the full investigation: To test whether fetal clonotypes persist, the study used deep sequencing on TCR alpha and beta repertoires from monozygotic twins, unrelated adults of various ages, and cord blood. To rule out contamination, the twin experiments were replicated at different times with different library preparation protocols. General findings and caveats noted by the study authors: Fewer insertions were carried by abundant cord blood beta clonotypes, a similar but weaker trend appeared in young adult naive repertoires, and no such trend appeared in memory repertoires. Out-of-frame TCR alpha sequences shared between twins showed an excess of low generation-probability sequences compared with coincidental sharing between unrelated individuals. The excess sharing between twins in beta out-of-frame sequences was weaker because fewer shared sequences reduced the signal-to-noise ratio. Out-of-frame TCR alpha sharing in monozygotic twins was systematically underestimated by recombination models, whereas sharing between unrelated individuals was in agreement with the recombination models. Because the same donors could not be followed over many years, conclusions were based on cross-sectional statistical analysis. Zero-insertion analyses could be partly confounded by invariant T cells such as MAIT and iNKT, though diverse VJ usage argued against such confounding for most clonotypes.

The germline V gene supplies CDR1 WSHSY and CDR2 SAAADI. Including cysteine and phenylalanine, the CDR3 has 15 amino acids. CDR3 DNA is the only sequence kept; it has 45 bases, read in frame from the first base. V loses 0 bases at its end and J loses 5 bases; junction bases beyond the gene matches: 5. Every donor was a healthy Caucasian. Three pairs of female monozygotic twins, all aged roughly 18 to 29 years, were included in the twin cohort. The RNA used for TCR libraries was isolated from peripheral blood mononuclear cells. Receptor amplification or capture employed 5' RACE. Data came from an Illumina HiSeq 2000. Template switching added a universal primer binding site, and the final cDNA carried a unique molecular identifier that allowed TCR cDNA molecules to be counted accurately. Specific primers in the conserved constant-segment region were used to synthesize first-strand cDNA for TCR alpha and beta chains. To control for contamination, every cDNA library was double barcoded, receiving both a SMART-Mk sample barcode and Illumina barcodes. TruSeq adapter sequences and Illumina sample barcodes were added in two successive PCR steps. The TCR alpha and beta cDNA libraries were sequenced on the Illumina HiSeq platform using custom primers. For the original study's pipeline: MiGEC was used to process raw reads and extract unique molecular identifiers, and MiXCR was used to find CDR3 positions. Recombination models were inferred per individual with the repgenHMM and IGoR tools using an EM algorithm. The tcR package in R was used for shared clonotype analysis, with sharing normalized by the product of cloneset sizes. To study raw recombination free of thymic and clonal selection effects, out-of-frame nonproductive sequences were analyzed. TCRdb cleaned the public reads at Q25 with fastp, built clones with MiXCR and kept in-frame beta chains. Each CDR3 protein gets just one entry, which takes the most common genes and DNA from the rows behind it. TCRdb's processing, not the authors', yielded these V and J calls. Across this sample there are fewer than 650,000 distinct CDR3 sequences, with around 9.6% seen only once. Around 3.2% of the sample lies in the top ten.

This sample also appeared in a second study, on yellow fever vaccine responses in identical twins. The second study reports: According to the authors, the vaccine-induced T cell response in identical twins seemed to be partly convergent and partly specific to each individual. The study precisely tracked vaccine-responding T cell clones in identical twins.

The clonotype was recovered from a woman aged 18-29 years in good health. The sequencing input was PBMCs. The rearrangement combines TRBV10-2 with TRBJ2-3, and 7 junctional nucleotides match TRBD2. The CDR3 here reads CASSESIAGGDTQYF. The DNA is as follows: TGCGCCAGCAGTGAGTCGATAGCGGGTGGAGATACGCAGTATTTT.